The 8 T cell receptor beta chains below come from one sample, sequenced in a study of blood T cell repertoires in COVID-19. Here immunoSEQ multiplex PCR was the method, and the copy in TCRdb shows in-frame clones only, minus some. This table holds about 210,000 clones, 80% found once. The specimen was peripheral blood. The receptor set was obtained from a woman between 70 and 85 years old with acute or convalescent COVID-19.

The gene calls are TRBV4-3 and TRBJ1-1, with 7 bases fitting TRBD1. The CDR3 has 13 amino acids. CDR1 and CDR2 from the germline V gene are LGHNA and YSLEER. Trimming removed 6 bases from V and 4 bases from J; junction bases left unmatched: 5. CDR3 bases: TGCGCCAGCAGTCAACAGGGGCCCACTGAAGCTTTCTTT. The encoded protein is CASSQQGPTEAFF.

This rearrangement joins TRBV6-4 to TRBJ2-3, with 9 positions matching TRBD2. CDR3 length: 17 amino acids. Trimming at V came to 3 bases and at J to 0 bases, leaving 7 bases not matched to a gene. Germline CDR1 reads MRHNA; CDR2 reads SNTAGT. CDR3 protein: CASSDPSSGASTDTQYF. The DNA of the CDR3 is TGTGCCAGCAGTGATCCGTCTAGCGGGGCTAGCACAGATACGCAGTATTTT.

The chain joins TRBV29-1 to TRBJ2-7; 8 bases align to TRBD1. V lost 1 base to trimming and J lost 5 bases; unmatched junction nucleotides: 10. The germline gives CDR1 SQVTM, CDR2 ANQGSEA. The CDR3 has 15 residues. CDR3 protein: CSVEAGTGLRNEQYF. CDR3 DNA: TGCAGCGTTGAAGCCGGGACAGGTCTCCGTAACGAGCAGTACTTC.

About this clone: Other DNA sequences within the sample encode an identical CDR3. The gene calls are TRBV18 and TRBJ2-5; possibly TRBD2 for D (5 bases). Germline CDR1 and CDR2: KGHSH and LQKENI. This CDR3 is 12 amino acids long. Trimming stripped 3 bases from V and 5 bases from J, with 7 bases between. The CDR3 loop reads CASSPQRETQYF. The CDR3 DNA reads TGTGCCAGCTCACCCCAGCGGGAGACCCAGTACTTC. Based on the CDR3 plus reference TRBV18 and TRBJ2-5, the full variable domain is NAGVMQNPRHLVRRRGQEARLRCSPMKGHSHVYWYRQLPEEGLKFMVYLQKENIIDESGMPKERFSAEFPKEGPSILRIQQVVRGDSAAYFCASSPQRETQYFGPGTRLLVL.

CDR3 DNA sequence: TGTGCCAGCAACGGAGGGACTAGCGGGGGAGTCACAGATACGCAGTATTTT. Protein: CASNGGTSGGVTDTQYF. The chain has TRBV2 and TRBJ2-3; 14 bases match TRBD2. V shed 7 bases, J shed 2 bases, and the junction held 8 bases outside the gene matches. CDR1 is SNHLY and CDR2 is FYNNEI in the germline V gene. The CDR3 has 17 amino acids.

CDR3 bases: TGTGCCAGCAGCCAACCACTAAGATGGGAGCAGTACTTC. Protein: CASSQPLRWEQYF. The gene calls are TRBV7-2 and TRBJ2-7; D is unresolved. V was trimmed by 5 bases and J by 7 bases, leaving 15 bases between them. There are 13 residues in the CDR3. CDR1 SGHTA and CDR2 FQGNSA come from the germline V gene.

The genes are TRBV7-6 and TRBJ2-1; 10 bases are shared with TRBD2. V was clipped by 2 bases and J by 5 bases; unmatched bases: 3. This CDR3 contains 15 residues. The germline CDR1 and CDR2 sequences are SGHVS and FNYEAQ. The CDR3 DNA reads as TGTGCCAGCAGCTTAAGCCTAGCGGGGGACAATGAGCAGTTCTTC. This encodes CASSLSLAGDNEQFF.

The chain combines TRBV6-1 with TRBJ1-3; no clear D gene. The germline V gene has CDR1 MNHNS and CDR2 SASEGT. Trimming removed 2 bases at V and 7 bases at J, with 6 bases between. The CDR3 contains 12 residues. CDR3 in amino acids: CASSELANTIYF. In DNA, the CDR3 is TGTGCCAGCAGTGAACTGGCCAACACCATATATTTT.